The source of this T cell receptor (beta chain) is a study of post-analysis software for immune sequencing data. Study background: There were relapsing-remitting, secondary progressive and progressive-relapsing multiple sclerosis among the disease courses included. Study findings and constraints: Compared against controls, patients with multiple sclerosis displayed significantly lower normalized Chao1 diversity. Five or six TRBV segments, TRBV5-6, TRBV5-1 and TRBV20-1 among them, were found more frequent in patients than controls.

CDR1 and CDR2 from the germline V gene are SGHTA and FQGNSA. Trimming left V 2 bases short and J 9 bases short, with 20 bases between. The CDR3 contains 17 residues. Carried by the TCR beta cDNA libraries were unique molecular identifiers. With about 1 to 11 million T cells as the source, a few hundred thousand cDNA molecules resulted. TCRdb passed the PCR reads through MiXCR, listing each CDR3 protein once. The sample has fewer than 850,000 distinct CDR3 sequences; roughly 27% are singletons. This clonotype was observed a few times. What it binds is unknown. The receptor was derived from a girl between 5 and 17 years old with multiple sclerosis. The specimen was blood. The rearrangement joins TRBV7-2 to TRBJ1-6; D gene uncertain. The CDR3 spells CASSLFDIFQARSPLHF. In DNA, the CDR3 is TGTGCCAGCAGCTTATTTGACATATTCCAAGCCCGTTCACCCCTCCACTTT.